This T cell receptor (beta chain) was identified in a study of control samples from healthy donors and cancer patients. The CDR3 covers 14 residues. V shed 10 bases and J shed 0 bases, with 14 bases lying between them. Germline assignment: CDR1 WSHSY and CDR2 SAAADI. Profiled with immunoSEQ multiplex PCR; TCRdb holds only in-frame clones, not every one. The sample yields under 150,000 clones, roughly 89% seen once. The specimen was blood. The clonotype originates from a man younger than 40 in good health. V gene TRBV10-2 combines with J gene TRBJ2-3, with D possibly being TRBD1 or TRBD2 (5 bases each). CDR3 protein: CATHGAFSTDTQYF. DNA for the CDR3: TGCGCCACCCACGGGGCTTTTAGCACAGATACGCAGTATTTT.